Listed below are T cell receptor beta chains from one sample, sequenced in a study of blood T cells in healthy people across ages. Each CDR3 protein gets one entry after TCRdb re-called the 5' RACE reads with MiXCR. The data contain hundreds of thousands of distinct CDR3 sequences, around 50% of them singletons. Sequencing was carried out using blood. These receptors originate from a man between 40 and 49 years old in good health. Each CDR3 is given with its conserved first and last residue. A D gene is named only where the DNA matches it firmly. Part of the rows lack a size; the others show once, few, many or a class for expanded clones.

D gene	V gene	J gene	clone size	CDR3 length	CDR3 DNA	CDR3 protein
TRBD2	TRBV3-1	TRBJ2-3	few	16	TGTGCCAGCAGCGGACTAGCGGGGGGGCTAAGAGATACGCAGTATTTT	CASSGLAGGLRDTQYF
NA	TRBV5-1	TRBJ2-6	NA	18	TGCGCCAGCACCTTATCCGGGACACCGAGCTCTGGGGCCAACGTCTTGACTTTC	CASTLSGTPSSGANVLTF
NA	TRBV29-1	TRBJ2-6	NA	16	TGCAGCGTTCGGGACGGCAATACGGATGGGGCCAACGTCCTGACTTTC	CSVRDGNTDGANVLTF
TRBD2	TRBV5-5	TRBJ2-7	NA	15	TGTGCCAGCAGCTTTGGGGGACTAGCTGACTACGAGCAGTACTTC	CASSFGGLADYEQYF
NA	TRBV12-3/TRBV12-4	TRBJ2-4	NA	16	TGTGCCAGCAGTTTAGAAGGCACCTTAGCCAAAAACATTCAGTACTTC	CASSLEGTLAKNIQYF
TRBD1	TRBV24-1	TRBJ2-1	few	16	TGTGCCACCAGTGACCTCGACAGGGGGCTGACGAATGAGCAGTTCTTC	CATSDLDRGLTNEQFF
TRBD1	TRBV28	TRBJ2-1	NA	15	TGTGCCAGCAGACCTTCCGGGACAGGGGTAAATGAGCAGTTCTTC	CASRPSGTGVNEQFF
NA	TRBV10-3	TRBJ2-3	NA	16	TGTGCCATCAGCGGGGGAGGCCTTTTAAGCACAGATACGCAGTATTTT	CAISGGGLLSTDTQYF
NA	TRBV24-1	TRBJ2-7	few	15	TGTGCCACCAGTGCCCCTTCGCGGGACGGATACGAGCAGTACTTC	CATSAPSRDGYEQYF
NA	TRBV18	TRBJ1-5	NA	14	TGTGCCAGCTCACCAGACAGGCCCCCTCCGCCCCAGCATTTT	CASSPDRPPPPQHF
NA	TRBV6-5	TRBJ2-6	few	17	TGTGCCAGCAGTTACTCCCCAAGCGGCTCTGGGGCCAACGTCCTGACTTTC	CASSYSPSGSGANVLTF
NA	TRBV5-5	TRBJ2-5	NA	14	TGTGCCAGCAGCCGTGTTCAGGGCGGCGAGACCCAGTACTTC	CASSRVQGGETQYF
NA	TRBV12-3/TRBV12-4	TRBJ2-3	NA	13	TGTGCCAGCAGTTTATCTAACTTAGATACGCAGTATTTT	CASSLSNLDTQYF
NA	TRBV7-9	TRBJ1-2	NA	14	TGTGCCAGCAGCTTAGAAGGGGCCGAGGAGGGCTACACCTTC	CASSLEGAEEGYTF
NA	TRBV7-6	TRBJ2-7	NA	14	TGTGCCAGCAGCTTAAGACTGGGCACCTACGAGCAGTACTTC	CASSLRLGTYEQYF
NA	TRBV20-1	TRBJ2-1	NA	15	TGCAGTGCTAGCCGGGACGGAAGCTCCTACAATGAGCAGTTCTTC	CSASRDGSSYNEQFF
TRBD2	TRBV20-1	TRBJ2-6	NA	17	TGCAGTGCGGCCCCCCAAGCGGGAGTTTCTGGGGCCAACGTCCTGACTTTC	CSAAPQAGVSGANVLTF
NA	TRBV6-2/TRBV6-3	TRBJ1-5	NA	14	TGTGCCAGTCAACAGGGAAATAGCAATCAGCCCCAGCATTTT	CASQQGNSNQPQHF
TRBD1	TRBV27	TRBJ2-7	NA	14	TGTGCCAGCAGTTTTAACAGGGGAGCCTACGAGCAGTACTTC	CASSFNRGAYEQYF
NA	TRBV29-1	TRBJ1-1	NA	13	TGCAGCGTTGAAGGGGAAGTTAGATCTGAAGCTTTCTTT	CSVEGEVRSEAFF
NA	TRBV28	TRBJ2-1	NA	13	TGTGCCAGCAGTAGCGGAACTCGGGGTGAGCAGTTCTTC	CASSSGTRGEQFF
NA	TRBV4-2	TRBJ2-7	few	13	TGTGCCAGCAGCCAACCAGAAGTCTACGAGCAGTACTTC	CASSQPEVYEQYF
NA	TRBV2	TRBJ2-3	few	14	TGTGCCAGCATTCCTGACCGGGGTACAGATACGCAGTATTTT	CASIPDRGTDTQYF
TRBD2	TRBV7-8	TRBJ2-1	NA	16	TGTGCCAGCAGCTCCCAAAGCGGGGGGGCCGGGAATGAGCAGTTCTTC	CASSSQSGGAGNEQFF